The present entry profiles one T cell receptor beta chain with its context. The antigen is unknown. The CDR3 is 13 residues long. Germline values: CDR1 MNHEY, CDR2 SMNVEV (reference sequence). V lost 5 bases to trimming and J lost 0 bases, with 5 bases between them. The sample is drawn from a study of T cell responses to AZD1222 COVID-19 vaccine. Study-level findings and limits: Spike-specific TCR depth and breadth grew after two AZD1222 doses.

Clones were sequenced by immunoSEQ multiplex PCR, and TCRdb holds only the in-frame ones, with some missing. Of around 79,000 clones in the sample, roughly 85% were seen once. The sequencing used peripheral blood, collected on day 0 of AZD1222 vaccination. The chain is built from TRBV27 and TRBJ1-5; D uncertain. The TCR comes from an adult in good health. For the CDR3, the DNA is TGTGCCAGCAGTCCTTATAGCAATCAGCCCCAGCATTTT. Its translation is CASSPYSNQPQHF.